This T cell receptor (beta chain) was retrieved from a study of T cell repertoires in cytomegalovirus infection. Whole-study context: Researchers turned to recently identified HLA-C-restricted CMV epitopes as well as well-studied HLA-B-restricted ones. Study-level findings and limits: Across the ex vivo response, the dominant clonotypes were HLA-C-restricted CMV-specific TCR beta clonotypes.

One entry per CDR3 protein, called by TCRdb with MiXCR from the reads. The sample includes roughly 120,000 distinct CDR3 sequences, 30% to 35% of them seen just once. Only a few counts were recorded for this clonotype. Its matching antigen is unknown. The material sequenced was CD8+ T cells from cultured PBMCs, taken from culture after CMV antigen stimulation. This receptor was taken from a human donor in good health (CMV status not recorded). Some clones in this sample may be carry-over from other donors' samples.

CDR3 coding DNA: TGTGCCAGCAGCTTAGCGGGTACAGACCGAAATCAGCCCCAGCATTTT. Translated: CASSLAGTDRNQPQHF. The rearrangement links TRBV7-6 to TRBJ1-5; unclear D gene. Germline V CDR1 and CDR2: SGHVS, FNYEAQ. V was pared by 0 bases and J by 4 bases, with 13 bases between. The CDR3 spans 16 residues.